One sample yielded the 28 T cell receptor beta chains listed below, sequenced in a study of blood T cell repertoires in COVID-19. The table came from immunoSEQ multiplex PCR; TCRdb's copy has only in-frame clones and leaves some out. The sample has about 50,000 clones, 86% seen once. The sequencing input was peripheral blood. These receptor sequences come from a woman aged 60-75 years with acute or convalescent COVID-19.

CDR3 in amino acids: CASSVSGVSGNTIYF. DNA for the CDR3: TGTGCCAGCAGCGTGTCCGGGGTCTCTGGAAACACCATATATTTT. The chain couples TRBV9 to TRBJ1-3; D gene unclear. Trimming took off 2 bases at V and 0 bases at J, with 9 bases between the two ends. CDR3 length: 15 amino acids. CDR1 is SGDLS, CDR2 YYNGEE, per germline. Full variable domain (missing parts from reference TRBV9 and TRBJ1-3): DSGVTQTPKHLITATGQRVTLRCSPRSGDLSVYWYQQSLDQGLQFLIQYYNGEERAKGNILERFSAQQFPDLHSELNLSSLELGDSALYFCASSVSGVSGNTIYFGEGSWLTVV.

The rearrangement joins TRBV5-4 to TRBJ1-2; 8 nucleotides match TRBD1. The V and J ends lost 3 bases and 2 bases, in that order; junction bases with no gene match: 0. Germline values: CDR1 SGHNT, CDR2 YYREEE (reference sequence). CDR3 length: 13 amino acids. The CDR3 DNA sequence: TGTGCCAGCAGCTGGACAGGGAACTATGGCTACACCTTC. Its protein is CASSWTGNYGYTF. The variable domain in full, with the rest retrieved from reference TRBV5-4 and TRBJ1-2, is ETGVTQSPTHLIKTRGQQVTLRCSSQSGHNTVSWYQQALGQGPQFIFQYYREEENGRGNFPPRFSGLQFPNYSSELNVNALELDDSALYLCASSWTGNYGYTFGSGTRLTVV.

The V gene is TRBV3-1 (or the pseudogene TRBV3-2), the J gene TRBJ1-2, with a possible D match to TRBD1 (6 bases). Germline CDR1 reads LGHDT; CDR2 reads YNNKEL (reference sequence). V was clipped by 3 bases and J by 8 bases, with 19 bases between them. The CDR3 has 15 residues. In DNA form, the CDR3 reads TGTGCCAGCAGCCACCAAAGTCAGGGGTATAGCGGCTACACCTTC. It is translated as CASSHQSQGYSGYTF.

V and J are TRBV9 and TRBJ1-6; 7 positions match TRBD1. The V segment lost 4 bases and the J segment 7 bases; nucleotides outside the gene matches: 8. Germline CDR1 reads SGDLS; CDR2 reads YYNGEE. The length of the CDR3 is 15 residues. CDR3 in amino acids: CASSLRQGKNSPLHF. CDR3 bases: TGTGCCAGCAGCCTACGACAGGGTAAGAATTCACCCCTCCACTTT.

This clone was observed a handful of times. The chain has TRBV7-2 and TRBJ2-3, with TRBD2 matching over 9 bases. The CDR3 is 18 residues long. Germline CDR1 and CDR2: SGHTA and FQGNSA. The J segment lost 6 bases and the V segment lost 6 bases, leaving 19 bases of the junction unmatched. CDR3 bases: TGTGCCAGCAGGCCCGCCTGGGCTAGCGGGATTAAGGGGGATACGCAGTATTTT. This sequence encodes CASRPAWASGIKGDTQYF.

The rearrangement uses TRBV30 and TRBJ2-2; TRBD2 might be the D (6 bases). Trimming pared 0 bases from V and 1 base from J, leaving 15 bases between. Germline lookup yields CDR1 GTSNPN and CDR2 SVGIG (reference sequence). This CDR3 contains 17 residues. CDR3 region: CAWSVHRTTLNTGELFF. The CDR3 DNA reads TGTGCCTGGAGTGTACACCGGACTACGTTGAACACCGGGGAGCTGTTTTTT. Drawing the rest from reference TRBV30 and TRBJ2-2, the complete variable domain is SQTIHQWPATLVQPVGSPLSLECTVEGTSNPNLYWYRQAAGRGLQLLFYSVGIGQISSEVPQNLSASRPQDRQFILSSKKLLLSDSGFYLCAWSVHRTTLNTGELFFGEGSRLTVL.

The J gene is TRBJ2-3, the V gene TRBV18; D is possibly TRBD2 (6 bases). Germline lookup yields CDR1 KGHSH and CDR2 LQKENI. V gave up 4 bases and J gave up 0 bases, with 11 bases separating them. This CDR3 has 15 residues. The CDR3 is CASSRAGLSTDTQYF. The CDR3 DNA is TGTGCCAGCTCACGAGCGGGCCTGAGCACAGATACGCAGTATTTT.

The V gene is TRBV5-4, the J gene TRBJ1-2; D might be TRBD1 (5 bases). Trimming took off 1 base at V and 6 bases at J, with 10 bases between the two ends. Germline CDR1 reads SGHNT; CDR2 reads YYREEE (reference sequence). The CDR3 is 13 amino acids. The CDR3 sequence is CASSLQGTDGYTF. The CDR3 DNA reads TGTGCCAGCAGCTTGCAGGGTACGGATGGCTACACCTTC.

The V gene is TRBV5-1, the J gene TRBJ2-1, with D possibly matching TRBD1 (7 bases). In germline, CDR1 is SGHRS, CDR2 YFSETQ. This CDR3 comprises 16 residues. Trimming stripped 0 bases from V and 5 bases from J, with 15 bases between. CDR3 DNA: TGCGCCAGCAGCTTGGAGGGCAGGGGGGTCAACAATGAGCAGTTCTTC. Its protein product is CASSLEGRGVNNEQFF.

The J gene is TRBJ2-4, the V gene TRBV12-3 or TRBV12-4, with 7 bases lining up with TRBD1. V dropped 5 bases and J dropped 9; count of bases not matched to a gene: 7. This CDR3 has 13 residues. CDR3 residues: CASSTDRSGIQYF. The CDR3 nucleotides read TGTGCCAGCAGTACGGACAGGTCAGGCATTCAGTACTTC.

The chain carries TRBV27 and TRBJ2-7; TRBD2 matches at 12 bases. Germline V gene lookup returns CDR1 MNHEY and CDR2 SMNVEV (reference sequence). The V gene end was trimmed by 2 bases and the J gene end by 1 base; junction bases not matched to a gene: 6. The CDR3 loop spans 17 amino acids. The CDR3 loop is CASSLLAGGPSSYEQYF. In DNA, the CDR3 is TGTGCCAGCAGTTTACTAGCGGGAGGGCCGTCGTCCTACGAGCAGTACTTC.

The J gene is TRBJ1-6, the V gene TRBV2; tentatively, D is TRBD1 (5 bases). This CDR3 comprises 16 residues. Trimming took off 1 base at V and 7 bases at J, with 14 bases between the two ends. The germline gives CDR1 SNHLY, CDR2 FYNNEI. The CDR3 region is CASSEGVVGLNSPLHF. CDR3 bases: TGTGCCAGCAGTGAAGGGGTTGTGGGACTCAATTCACCCCTCCACTTT.

The chain is built from TRBV28 and TRBJ2-7, with 7 nucleotides matching TRBD2. The CDR3 sequence is 15 residues long. Germline trimming cut 6 bases from V and 3 bases from J; bases unmatched to any gene: 11. In germline, CDR1 is MDHEN, CDR2 SYDVKM. Written as DNA, the CDR3 is TGTGCCAGCAGATCCAGCGGGACGGGTAGCTACGAGCAGTACTTC. As protein: CASRSSGTGSYEQYF.

The chain employs TRBV7-6 and TRBJ1-2, with 7 nucleotides matching TRBD1. This CDR3 contains 16 residues. V shed 3 bases, J shed 6 bases, and the junction held 13 bases outside the gene matches. Germline CDR1 is SGHVS and CDR2 is FNYEAQ. CDR3: CASSLTVTGSFDGYTF. The CDR3 DNA sequence: TGTGCCAGCAGCTTGACTGTGACAGGGTCGTTTGATGGCTACACCTTC.

V and J are TRBV14 and TRBJ2-7; TRBD1 matches at 7 bases. Losses at the gene ends were 4 bases for V and 6 bases for J; bases not matched to a gene: 12. The germline V gene has CDR1 SGHDN and CDR2 FVKESK. This CDR3 comprises 15 residues. Here the CDR3 reads CASSRRTGRASEQYF. For the CDR3, the DNA is TGTGCCAGCAGCCGGAGGACAGGTCGTGCATCCGAGCAGTACTTC.

J is TRBJ2-1 and V is TRBV6-1, with TRBD2 identical over 12 bases. Trimming removed 0 bases from V and 8 bases from J; junction bases left unmatched: 11. This CDR3 spans 18 amino acids. Looked up from germline, CDR1 is MNHNS and CDR2 is SASEGT. Here the CDR3 reads CASSEAGLAGGHVDEQFF. The CDR3 DNA is TGTGCCAGCAGTGAAGCTGGGCTAGCGGGGGGGCACGTCGATGAGCAGTTCTTC.

The rearrangement uses TRBV12-3 or TRBV12-4 and TRBJ1-4; D is uncertain. The CDR3 sequence is 12 residues long. V lost 3 bases to trimming and J lost 4 bases, with 3 bases between them. The CDR3 is CASSFSNEKLFF. For the CDR3, the DNA is TGTGCCAGCAGTTTTAGTAATGAAAAACTGTTTTTT.

The chain combines TRBV7-2 with TRBJ2-7; the D gene is possibly TRBD1 (6 bases). Trimming pared 3 bases from V and 3 bases from J, leaving 15 bases between. Germline CDR1 and CDR2: SGHTA and FQGNSA. CDR3 length: 15 residues. The CDR3 DNA is TGTGCCAGCAGCTTTAATGGGGGCTCAGTCTACGAGCAGTACTTC. It is translated as CASSFNGGSVYEQYF.

The chain recombines TRBV5-1 with TRBJ2-2, with D possibly TRBD2 on 5 matching bases. The germline CDR1 and CDR2 sequences are SGHRS and YFSETQ. V lost 4 bases, J lost 8 bases, and 21 bases lay in between. This CDR3 is built from 16 residues. CDR3 nucleotide sequence: TGCGCCAGCAGCATAAGCGGAGTAACCGGGAAGGGGGAGCTGTTTTTT. Residues: CASSISGVTGKGELFF. The variable domain in full, with the rest retrieved from reference TRBV5-1 and TRBJ2-2, is KAGVTQTPRYLIKTRGQQVTLSCSPISGHRSVSWYQQTPGQGLQFLFEYFSETQRNKGNFPGRFSGRQFSNSRSEMNVSTLELGDSALYLCASSISGVTGKGELFFGEGSRLTVL.

This chain links TRBV7-9 with TRBJ1-2; unclear D gene. Per germline, CDR1 SEHNR and CDR2 FQNEAQ (reference sequence). The CDR3 has 12 residues. The V end lost 8 bases, the J end lost 8 bases, and 15 bases lay between the germline ends. CDR3 residues: CASGGSSHGYTF. CDR3 nucleotide sequence: TGTGCCAGCGGCGGCTCCAGCCACGGCTACACCTTC.

V usage is TRBV6-6 and J usage is TRBJ2-7; 9 positions match TRBD1. This CDR3 contains 16 residues. Germline trimming cut 5 bases from V and 5 bases from J; bases unmatched to any gene: 13. Germline V gives CDR1 MNHNY, CDR2 SVGAGI (reference sequence). The CDR3 loop reads CASSGPPDRGSHEQYF. The CDR3 DNA reads as TGTGCCAGCAGTGGGCCTCCGGACAGGGGTTCCCACGAGCAGTACTTC.

The CDR3: CASSRVTANTEAFF. The CDR3 DNA reads TGTGCCAGCAGCAGAGTTACAGCGAACACTGAAGCTTTCTTT. The chain is built from TRBV5-5 and TRBJ1-1; no clear D gene. CDR3 length equals 14 residues. The germline CDR1 and CDR2 sequences are SGHKS and YYEKEE (reference sequence). V lost 4 bases, J lost 1 base, and 11 bases lay in between.

This chain uses TRBV5-4 with TRBJ2-3; no clear D. The CDR3 sequence is 13 residues long. Per germline, CDR1 SGHNT and CDR2 YYREEE (reference sequence). V lost 7 bases and J lost 1, with 10 bases in between. The CDR3, as DNA: TGTGCCAGCCGTAACATTGGCACAGATACGCAGTATTTT. It codes for CASRNIGTDTQYF.

CDR3 sequence: CASSARGSGNTIYF. CDR3 coding DNA: TGTGCCAGCAGCGCCCGGGGCTCTGGAAACACCATATATTTT. J is TRBJ1-3 and V is TRBV9; D is unclear. The CDR3 is 14 residues long. V lost 3 bases, J lost 0 bases, and 7 bases lay in between. CDR1 and CDR2 (germline): SGDLS, YYNGEE.

This rearrangement joins TRBV28 to TRBJ1-5; tentatively, D is TRBD1 (5 bases). Germline V gene sequence: CDR1 MDHEN, CDR2 SYDVKM. The length of the CDR3 is 16 residues. With 5 bases removed from V and 0 bases from J, the gap between germline ends came to 14 bases. The DNA of the CDR3 is TGTGCCAGCAGTCCAGGACACATGGATAGCAATCAGCCCCAGCATTTT. Encoded protein: CASSPGHMDSNQPQHF.

Only a few counts were recorded for this clone. V and J are TRBV6-1 and TRBJ1-2; maybe TRBD1 (5 bases). The CDR3 is 15 amino acids. V dropped 3 bases and J dropped 6 bases, with 17 bases sitting between them. In germline, CDR1 is MNHNS, CDR2 SASEGT. CDR3 in DNA: TGTGCCAGCAGTGAGGTAATAGGGGCCATAGATGGCTACACCTTC. This gives the protein CASSEVIGAIDGYTF.

This chain joins TRBV28 and TRBJ1-5, with 11 bases matching TRBD1. This CDR3 comprises 15 residues. The junction had 3 bases not matched to a gene; V was cut back by 4 bases and J by 4 bases. The germline V gene has CDR1 MDHEN and CDR2 SYDVKM. The CDR3 DNA follows: TGTGCCAGCAGTTCAGGGACAGGGGGAAATCAGCCCCAGCATTTT. Protein sequence: CASSSGTGGNQPQHF.

This chain uses TRBV2 with TRBJ2-1; the D gene is possibly TRBD2 (6 bases). The CDR3 is made up of 14 amino acids. In germline, CDR1 is SNHLY, CDR2 FYNNEI. With 4 bases removed from V and 0 bases from J, the gap between germline ends came to 7 bases. The CDR3 here is CASSVEGSYNEQFF. In nucleotides, the CDR3 is TGTGCCAGCAGTGTGGAGGGCTCCTACAATGAGCAGTTCTTC.